This record covers a single TCR beta chain. Its antigen is unknown. The data were taken from a study of cytomegalovirus exposure and HLA in healthy donors. Study-wide findings and caveats: As immune exposure information, only CMV serostatus was available.

V gave up 10 bases and J gave up 3 bases; unmatched junction bases: 8. The CDR3 runs to 13 residues. In germline, CDR1 is MNHEY, CDR2 SMNVEV (reference sequence). Primers: 60 Vbeta forward and 13 Jbeta reverse. TCRdb keeps only in-frame clones here, not all; method: immunoSEQ multiplex PCR. The table has about 180,000 clones, 76% seen once; the top ten hold 2% to 2.5%. The gene calls are TRBV27 and TRBJ1-1; 7 bases fit TRBD1. The sample consisted of PBMCs. The receptor comes from a woman aged 25 to 39 in good health and CMV-seropositive. This CDR3 reads CATSEGAYTEAFF. The CDR3 bases are TGTGCCACCTCAGAGGGGGCCTACACTGAAGCTTTCTTT.